These 20 T cell receptor beta chains were all obtained from the same sample, sequenced in a study of T-cell memory formation after mild COVID-19. TCRdb reprocessed the 5' RACE reads with MiXCR, giving one entry per CDR3 protein. The profile shows 100,000 to 120,000 distinct CDR3 sequences, around a fifth of them singletons. The specimen was PBMCs or a T cell subset sorted from them (not recorded which). The receptors come from a man aged 18-30 years who had mild COVID-19 (a few samples of this study predate the infection). Cell type and time point are not known.

This CDR3 is CASSIDHYPTKSGSSGANVLTF. DNA for the CDR3: TGTGCCAGTAGTATAGATCATTACCCCACAAAATCAGGGAGCTCTGGGGCCAACGTCCTGACTTTC. The rearrangement joins TRBV19 to TRBJ2-6; D might be TRBD1 or TRBD2, each matching 5 bases. Deletions cut 0 bases from V and 0 bases from J, with 24 bases between. Germline assignment: CDR1 LNHDA and CDR2 SQIVND (reference sequence). This CDR3 region has 22 residues.

This chain joins TRBV13 and TRBJ2-7; D is undetermined. V was pared by 2 bases and J by 0 bases, with 8 bases between. CDR1 and CDR2 from the germline V gene are PRHDT and FYEKMQ (reference sequence). The CDR3 loop spans 14 amino acids. The CDR3 DNA sequence: TGTGCCAGCAGCTTACGGCAGATCTCCTACGAGCAGTACTTC. Translating it yields CASSLRQISYEQYF.

The chain carries TRBV7-3 and TRBJ2-2, with 11 bases identical to TRBD2. V shed 5 bases and J 3 bases; nucleotides not matched to a gene: 5. Per germline, CDR1 SGHTA and CDR2 FQGTGA. The CDR3 has 16 amino acids. CDR3: CASSQGGLADTGELFF. CDR3 DNA: TGTGCCAGCAGCCAAGGGGGACTAGCGGACACCGGGGAGCTGTTTTTT.

The chain uses TRBV7-2 and TRBJ2-7; D remains ambiguous. Looked up from germline, CDR1 is SGHTA and CDR2 is FQGNSA. Trimming took 4 bases from V and 3 from J, leaving 10 bases between them. This CDR3 has 13 residues. CDR3 coding DNA: TGTGCCAGCAGCTCTCACCCGGGCTACGAGCAGTACGTC. The encoded protein is CASSSHPGYEQYV.

This clonotype was observed a handful of times. This chain uses TRBV5-5 with TRBJ2-2; the match to TRBD2 covers 12 bases. V was clipped by 2 bases and J by 6 bases; unmatched bases: 2. CDR3 length equals 15 residues. Per the germline V gene, CDR1 is SGHKS and CDR2 is YYEKEE (reference sequence). The CDR3 region has the DNA TGTGCCAGCAGCTTCTGGACTAGCGGGGCCGGGGAGCTGTTTTTT. It encodes CASSFWTSGAGELFF.

This clonotype turned up a few times. The gene calls are TRBV4-1 and TRBJ2-2; D possibly corresponds to TRBD2 (6 bases). The germline V and J ends were trimmed by 1 base and 6 bases, with 21 bases remaining between them. The CDR3 has 18 residues. Germline V gene sequence: CDR1 MGHRA, CDR2 YSYEKL. The CDR3 nucleotides are TGCGCCAGCAGCCAAGGACTTGAGACTAGGAGGAATGCCGGGGAGCTGTTTTTT. Translation: CASSQGLETRRNAGELFF.

The rearrangement uses TRBV11-2 and TRBJ2-5; the D is unclear. Looked up from germline, CDR1 is SGHAT and CDR2 is FQNNGV. The CDR3 runs to 17 residues. Trimming left V 6 bases short and J 1 base short, with 21 bases between. In DNA form, the CDR3 reads TGTGCCAGCAGTCCACCGACGGCCAGGTTAAGCCAAGAGACCCAGTACTTC. This codes for CASSPPTARLSQETQYF.

This clonotype was seen more than once but under ten times. This chain links TRBV6-5 with TRBJ2-1; 7 nucleotides align to TRBD2. The CDR3 spans 13 residues. The V and J ends lost 5 bases and 5 bases, in that order; junction bases with no gene match: 3. The V gene's germline CDR1 is MNHEY and CDR2 SVGAGI. CDR3 sequence reads: CASSGGGNNEQFF. CDR3 coding DNA: TGTGCCAGCAGTGGGGGAGGGAACAATGAGCAGTTCTTC.

The chain carries TRBV4-1 and TRBJ2-7; weak D call: TRBD1 (6 bases). Germline V CDR1 and CDR2: MGHRA, YSYEKL. The ends were cut back, 6 bases at V and 3 bases at J, with 18 bases in the middle. The CDR3 runs 15 residues. CDR3 sequence (DNA): TGCGCCAGCAGGGAGGTGGGGGCTGCCGACTACGAGCAGTACTTC. It yields the protein CASREVGAADYEQYF.

The chain combines TRBV3-1 with TRBJ2-3, with D perhaps being TRBD1 or TRBD2 (5 bases each). This CDR3 comprises 15 residues. The V gene lost 3 bases and the J gene lost 4 bases, with 14 bases spanning the gap. The V gene's germline CDR1 is LGHDT and CDR2 YNNKEL (reference sequence). The CDR3 region is CASSHPTGTADTQYF. In DNA, the CDR3 is TGTGCCAGCAGCCATCCCACGGGGACGGCAGATACGCAGTATTTT.

The J gene is TRBJ2-1, the V gene TRBV29-1, with D possibly TRBD2 on 6 matching bases. This CDR3 has 11 residues. Germline V gene sequence: CDR1 SQVTM, CDR2 ANQGSEA. V was clipped by 4 bases and J by 9 bases, with 10 bases between them. In DNA, the CDR3 is TGCAGCGTTGGGGGGGACGGTGAGCAGTTCTTC. Protein: CSVGGDGEQFF.

This clonotype was detected only a few times. This chain connects TRBV13 to TRBJ2-3; possible D gene TRBD2, 5 bases. V was trimmed by 6 bases and J by 2 bases, leaving 9 bases between them. The germline CDR1 and CDR2 sequences are PRHDT and FYEKMQ (reference sequence). There are 13 residues in the CDR3. CDR3 residues: CASRDWTTDTQYF. The CDR3 DNA sequence: TGTGCCAGCAGGGACTGGACCACAGATACGCAGTATTTT.

Only a few counts were recorded for this clonotype. The J gene is TRBJ1-2, the V gene TRBV4-3; no clear D. This CDR3 is 15 amino acids long. Per the germline V gene, CDR1 is LGHNA and CDR2 is YSLEER. V was shortened by 3 bases and J by 5 bases, with 16 bases between the two germline ends. The CDR3 DNA is TGCGCCAGCAGCCAGATCCCGACGGTTCGTTATGGCTACACCTTC. The encoded protein is CASSQIPTVRYGYTF.

A single count supports this clonotype. The rearrangement links TRBV24-1 to TRBJ2-3; 7 bases agree with TRBD2. The CDR3 length is 16 residues. Losses at the gene ends were 3 bases for V and 4 bases for J; bases not matched to a gene: 9. Germline CDR1 and CDR2: KGHDR and SFDVKD. The CDR3 DNA follows: TGTGCCACCAGTGATCCCATAGCGGGTGTGGCAGATACGCAGTATTTT. Amino acids: CATSDPIAGVADTQYF.

This clonotype occurred a few times. The chain couples TRBV4-3 to TRBJ2-2; tentative D call: TRBD2 (6 bases). CDR1 is LGHNA, CDR2 YSLEER, per germline. V shed 1 base and J shed 1 base, with 10 bases lying between them. This CDR3 has 16 residues. The CDR3 DNA reads as TGCGCCAGCAGCCAAGCGGGAGACCAGAACACCGGGGAGCTGTTTTTT. It codes for CASSQAGDQNTGELFF.

The chain couples TRBV7-2 to TRBJ1-2; D is possibly TRBD1 (6 bases). Trimming removed 7 bases from V and 6 bases from J, with 24 bases in between. Looked up from germline, CDR1 is SGHTA and CDR2 is FQGNSA. The CDR3 contains 16 residues. The CDR3 DNA follows: TGTGCCAGCACCCTGGATTGGGGGGCGGACCTCGATGGCTACACCTTC. This encodes CASTLDWGADLDGYTF. Supplemented by reference TRBV7-2 and TRBJ1-2, the full variable domain reads GAGVSQSPSNKVTEKGKDVELRCDPISGHTALYWYRQSLGQGLEFLIYFQGNSAPDKSGLPSDRFSAERTGGSVSTLTIQRTQQEDSAVYLCASTLDWGADLDGYTFGSGTRLTVV.

This clonotype was recorded a few times. The rearrangement joins TRBV6-2 or TRBV6-3 to TRBJ2-7; D remains ambiguous. Germline values: CDR1 MNHEY, CDR2 SVGEGT. V lost 6 bases, J lost 3 bases, and 12 bases lay in between. This CDR3 is 13 amino acids long. The CDR3 here is CASSPNRLYEQYV. The DNA for the CDR3 is TGTGCCAGCAGCCCGAACCGGCTCTACGAGCAGTACGTC.

This clonotype has a handful of counts. The chain is built from TRBV4-1 and TRBJ2-1, with 8 bases fitting TRBD2. This CDR3 region has 15 residues. The V segment lost 1 base and the J segment 10 bases; nucleotides outside the gene matches: 9. Germline V gene data show CDR1 as MGHRA and CDR2 as YSYEKL. CDR3 loop: CASSQVGGGPWEQFF. For the CDR3, the DNA is TGCGCCAGCAGCCAAGTTGGCGGGGGGCCATGGGAGCAGTTCTTC.

This clonotype occurred many times. Written as DNA, the CDR3 is TGCAGTGCTCCCGACAGGGGACTGGATACGCAGTATTTT. Translated, it gives CSAPDRGLDTQYF. V and J are TRBV20-1 and TRBJ2-3, with 8 nucleotides matching TRBD1. From germline, CDR1 is DFQATT and CDR2 SNEGSKA (reference sequence). This CDR3 contains 13 residues. Losses at the gene ends were 5 bases for V and 6 bases for J; bases not matched to a gene: 7.

This clonotype was counted between two and nine times. The V call is TRBV4-3, the J call TRBJ2-5; D is perhaps TRBD2 (6 bases). This CDR3 has 16 amino acids. Germline V gene lookup returns CDR1 LGHNA and CDR2 YSLEER. V dropped 0 bases and J dropped 4 bases, with 15 bases sitting between them. The CDR3 here is CASSQDDRGIVETQYF. The CDR3 bases are TGCGCCAGCAGCCAAGATGACCGGGGGATTGTAGAGACCCAGTACTTC.